The clone carrying this T cell receptor (beta chain) was counted ten times or more. Its antigen remains unknown. These data originate in a study of T-cell memory formation after mild COVID-19. V was shortened by 3 bases and J by 6 bases, with 14 bases between the two germline ends. The CDR3 runs to 15 residues. Germline assignment: CDR1 KGHDR and CDR2 SFDVKD. TCRdb redid the calling of the 5' RACE reads with MiXCR, one entry per CDR3 protein. The table lists fewer than 700,000 distinct CDR3 sequences, about a fifth of them singletons. Study results and limitations: CD8+ contracting clones occupied EMRA, while CD4+ ones occupied mainly CM and EM. Clones shrinking between day 15 and 85 showed a balanced CD4/CD8 split, and those that grew later tilted toward CD4+. The SARS-CoV-2 specificity of second-wave clones reaching peak at day 37 remained unverified.

Source material: PBMCs or a T cell subset sorted from them (not recorded which). This chain uses TRBV24-1 with TRBJ2-1, with D perhaps matching TRBD1 (5 bases). The TCR originated in an adult woman who had mild COVID-19 (a few samples of this study predate the infection). Cell type and time point are not known. The CDR3: CATSDTRPGPNEQFF. The DNA for the CDR3 is TGTGCCACCAGTGATACACGACCAGGGCCCAATGAGCAGTTCTTC.